The T cell receptor (beta chain) under discussion was sequenced for a study of shared clonotypes between healthy human individuals. Overall study findings and caveats: Clonotype sharing among the donors was expected to vary with sequencing depth.

Note on this clone: Its specificity is unknown.

Nashville, Tennessee was home to all donors, each a Caucasian adult. Repertoires were generated with immunoSEQ multiplex PCR, while TCRdb's copy carries only in-frame clones and drops some. Among just over 2,000,000 clones, roughly 95% were seen once, and the ten largest hold 0.1% to 0.15%. Germline assignment: CDR1 SGHRS and CDR2 YFSETQ. The V end was cut by 0 bases, the J end by 8 bases, with 14 bases between. This CDR3 spans 14 amino acids. Specimen: naive CD4+ T cells sorted from blood. Subset here: CD45RA+ positively selected. The chain has TRBV5-1 and TRBJ1-2; unclear D gene. This TCR came from a man aged 18-30 years in good health. CDR3 bases: TGCGCCAGCAGCTTGGGATCCGGGGTTGAGGGCTACACCTTC. Amino acids: CASSLGSGVEGYTF.